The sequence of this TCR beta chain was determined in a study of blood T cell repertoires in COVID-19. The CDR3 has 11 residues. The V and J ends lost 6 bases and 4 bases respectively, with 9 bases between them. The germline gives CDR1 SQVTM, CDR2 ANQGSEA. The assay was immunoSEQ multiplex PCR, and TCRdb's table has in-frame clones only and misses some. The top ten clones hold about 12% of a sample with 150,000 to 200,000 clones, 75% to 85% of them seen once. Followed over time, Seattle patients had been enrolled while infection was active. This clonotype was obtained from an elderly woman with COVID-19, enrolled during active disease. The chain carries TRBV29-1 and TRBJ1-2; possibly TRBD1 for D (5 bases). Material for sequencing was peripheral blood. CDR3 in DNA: TGCAGCGTAAGGACAACCTATGGCTACACCTTC. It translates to CSVRTTYGYTF.